Below are 27 T cell receptor beta chains sequenced from a single sample in a study of blood T cell repertoires in COVID-19. Clones were sequenced by immunoSEQ multiplex PCR, and TCRdb holds only the in-frame ones, with some missing. The sample lists roughly 400,000 clones; around 92% were seen once. The sequenced sample was PBMCs or T cells enriched from blood (not recorded which). These receptors originate from a woman aged 25 to 39 who had recovered from COVID-19.

V is TRBV14 and J is TRBJ2-3; 13 bases line up with TRBD2. Trimming removed 5 bases from V and 1 base from J; junction bases left unmatched: 6. Germline CDR1 and CDR2: SGHDN and FVKESK. The CDR3 has 17 amino acids. Here the CDR3 reads CASSWGLAGSGTDTQYF. The CDR3 DNA sequence: TGTGCCAGCAGCTGGGGACTAGCGGGGTCAGGCACAGATACGCAGTATTTT.

The chain couples TRBV7-2 to TRBJ1-1, with TRBD1 identical over 8 bases. CDR3 length equals 15 residues. V gave up 5 bases and J gave up 1 base; unmatched junction bases: 6. Germline V gene data show CDR1 as SGHTA and CDR2 as FQGNSA. The CDR3 region is CASSPRTGPNTEAFF. The CDR3 DNA is TGTGCCAGCAGCCCCAGGACAGGGCCGAACACTGAAGCTTTCTTT.

The J gene is TRBJ2-3, the V gene TRBV6-5, with 12 bases that match TRBD2. Germline trimming cut 5 bases from V and 4 bases from J; bases unmatched to any gene: 4. This CDR3 is 15 amino acids long. CDR1 and CDR2 from the germline V gene are MNHEY and SVGAGI. CDR3 DNA: TGTGCCAGCAGTCTGACTAGCGGGAGTGCAGATACGCAGTATTTT. It is translated as CASSLTSGSADTQYF.

The rearrangement links TRBV25-1 to TRBJ2-1; 8 nucleotides agree with TRBD2. V dropped 0 bases and J dropped 4; count of bases not matched to a gene: 8. Germline V CDR1 and CDR2: MGHDK, SYGVNS. The CDR3 runs 17 residues. Written as DNA, the CDR3 is TGTGCCAGCAGTGAATACTTCCCTACTAGCGGTTACAATGAGCAGTTCTTC. It codes for CASSEYFPTSGYNEQFF.

This clone came up a few times. The V call is TRBV20-1, the J call TRBJ2-7; perhaps TRBD1 as D (5 bases). The germline V gene encodes CDR1 DFQATT and CDR2 SNEGSKA (reference sequence). There are 11 residues in the CDR3. The V gene lost 0 bases and the J gene lost 8 bases, with 8 bases spanning the gap. Here the CDR3 DNA reads TGCAGTGCTAGAGATCAGGGAAAGCAGTACTTC. Protein product: CSARDQGKQYF.

In this sample, this clone turned up a few times. The chain is built from TRBV6-5 and TRBJ1-2; 9 nucleotides align to TRBD1. V was clipped by 2 bases and J by 8 bases; unmatched bases: 6. The CDR3 has 14 residues. Germline V gene data show CDR1 as MNHEY and CDR2 as SVGAGI. CDR3 DNA: TGTGCCAGCAGTTACGGGACAGGGAGGGAAGGCTACACCTTC. Residues: CASSYGTGREGYTF.

The J gene is TRBJ2-1, the V gene TRBV30; 10 positions match TRBD2. Germline V lookup: CDR1 GTSNPN, CDR2 SVGIG (reference sequence). This CDR3 comprises 15 residues. V was clipped by 0 bases and J by 9 bases; unmatched bases: 8. CDR3 in DNA: TGTGCCTGGAGTGTACGGGTAGCGGGGGGAGGTGAGCAGTTCTTC. Encoded protein: CAWSVRVAGGGEQFF.

This clone was observed once. The V call is TRBV10-2, the J call TRBJ2-7; 7 bases are a match to TRBD2. Germline V gives CDR1 WSHSY, CDR2 SAAADI. Trimming removed 3 bases from V and 1 base from J; junction bases left unmatched: 9. This CDR3 is 16 amino acids long. The CDR3 DNA sequence: TGCGCCAGCAGTGATACACGGCGGGAGCGATCCTACGAGCAGTACTTC. Its protein product is CASSDTRRERSYEQYF.

The CDR3 DNA follows: TGTGCCAGCAGATCGGGACTAGTATACGATGAGCAGTTCTTC. The encoded protein is CASRSGLVYDEQFF. The chain is built from TRBV2 and TRBJ2-1; 8 nucleotides match TRBD2. Germline V lookup: CDR1 SNHLY, CDR2 FYNNEI. This CDR3 has 14 amino acids. J gave up 8 bases and V 6 bases, and 9 bases lay outside the gene matches.

The chain is built from TRBV28 and TRBJ1-1, with D unclear. V dropped 2 bases and J dropped 0 bases, with 7 bases sitting between them. From germline, CDR1 is MDHEN and CDR2 SYDVKM. The CDR3 sequence is 14 residues long. The CDR3 here is CASSLMALNTEAFF. The CDR3 DNA sequence: TGTGCCAGCAGTTTAATGGCCTTGAACACTGAAGCTTTCTTT.

V usage is TRBV29-1 and J usage is TRBJ2-5; 8 nucleotides align to TRBD2. Trimming removed 5 bases from V and 5 bases from J; junction bases left unmatched: 7. Germline CDR1 reads SQVTM; CDR2 reads ANQGSEA. The CDR3 totals 13 residues. The CDR3 sequence is CSVPGLAGETQYF. As DNA, the CDR3 is TGCAGCGTTCCTGGACTAGCTGGGGAGACCCAGTACTTC.

The V call is TRBV19, the J call TRBJ2-1; 8 nucleotides align to TRBD2. The CDR3 spans 15 residues. V was clipped by 10 bases and J by 8 bases; unmatched bases: 16. The germline CDR1 and CDR2 sequences are LNHDA and SQIVND (reference sequence). CDR3 in amino acids: CATSQAGETLDEQFF. In nucleotides, the CDR3 is TGTGCCACCAGCCAAGCGGGGGAGACCTTAGATGAGCAGTTCTTC.

This clone was detected once. The V gene is TRBV5-1, the J gene TRBJ1-6; 8 bases align to TRBD1. Germline assignment: CDR1 SGHRS and CDR2 YFSETQ. The CDR3 length is 16 residues. The V gene end was trimmed by 0 bases and the J gene end by 10 bases; junction bases not matched to a gene: 9. The CDR3 loop is CASSLEGRGRGSPLHF. Here the CDR3 DNA reads TGCGCCAGCAGCTTGGAGGGCAGGGGGCGCGGATCACCCCTCCACTTT.

The chain has TRBV28 and TRBJ2-7, with D maybe TRBD1 (7 bases). Germline CDR1 is MDHEN and CDR2 is SYDVKM. The CDR3 has 16 residues. The germline V and J ends were trimmed by 5 bases and 2 bases, with 19 bases remaining between them. The CDR3 DNA follows: TGTGCCAGCAGTATGAGACAGGGACTTTCACCCTACGAGCAGTACTTC. It encodes CASSMRQGLSPYEQYF.

CDR3 coding DNA: TGTGCCAGCACTCCGCCAGGAGGGCGAAACTACGAGCAGTACTTC. Its translation: CASTPPGGRNYEQYF. The rearrangement links TRBV6-5 to TRBJ2-7; tentative D call: TRBD2 (6 bases). Trimming pared 7 bases from V and 3 bases from J, leaving 19 bases between. Germline V gene lookup returns CDR1 MNHEY and CDR2 SVGAGI. The CDR3 consists of 15 residues.

V is TRBV11-3 and J is TRBJ1-1; D is possibly TRBD1 (6 bases). The V gene lost 1 base and the J gene lost 8 bases, with 14 bases spanning the gap. The CDR3 is 14 amino acids. Germline loops: CDR1 SGHNT, CDR2 YENEEA. The CDR3 spells CASSLAGGPSEAFF. In DNA form, the CDR3 reads TGTGCCAGCAGCTTAGCGGGGGGGCCGTCGGAAGCTTTCTTT.

The genes are TRBV25-1 and TRBJ1-1, with a tentative D call TRBD1 (6 bases). The germline gives CDR1 MGHDK, CDR2 SYGVNS. The V gene lost 6 bases and the J gene lost 4 bases, with 12 bases spanning the gap. There are 13 residues in the CDR3. The CDR3 reads CASRPTGFTEAFF. In DNA form, the CDR3 reads TGTGCCAGCAGACCTACAGGGTTCACTGAAGCTTTCTTT. Full variable domain (outside the CDR3, taken from reference TRBV25-1 and TRBJ1-1): EADIYQTPRYLVIGTGKKITLECSQTMGHDKMYWYQQDPGMELHLIHYSYGVNSTEKGDLSSESTVSRIRTEHFPLTLESARPSHTSQYLCASRPTGFTEAFFGQGTRLTVV.

V is TRBV7-2 and J is TRBJ2-7; D is unresolved. Germline V gene sequence: CDR1 SGHTA, CDR2 FQGNSA. V was clipped by 5 bases and J by 2 bases, with 10 bases between them. The CDR3 consists of 13 residues. The CDR3 here is CASSPAEAYEQYF. CDR3 nucleotide sequence: TGTGCCAGCAGCCCCGCGGAAGCCTACGAGCAGTACTTC.

The rearrangement joins TRBV6-5 to TRBJ1-3, with unresolved D. The CDR3 extends over 13 amino acids. V lost 6 bases to trimming and J lost 0 bases, with 6 bases between them. Germline assignment: CDR1 MNHEY and CDR2 SVGAGI. CDR3 protein: CASRFSSGNTIYF. The DNA of the CDR3 is TGTGCCAGCAGGTTCAGCTCTGGAAACACCATATATTTT.

V usage is TRBV5-6 and J usage is TRBJ2-1, with 9 positions matching TRBD2. From germline, CDR1 is SGHDT and CDR2 YYEEEE. The trim removed 0 bases at V and 5 bases at J, leaving 3 bases unmatched. This CDR3 is built from 15 residues. CDR3 protein: CASSLVGTSHNEQFF. The CDR3 region has the DNA TGTGCCAGCAGCTTGGTAGGGACTAGCCACAATGAGCAGTTCTTC.

V gene TRBV4-3 combines with J gene TRBJ2-3, with 11 bases identical to TRBD2. The CDR3 loop spans 16 amino acids. CDR1 is LGHNA and CDR2 is YSLEER in the germline V gene. Trimming removed 4 bases from V and 0 bases from J; junction bases left unmatched: 3. CDR3 region: CASSRRTSGSTDTQYF. The CDR3 region has the DNA TGCGCCAGCAGCCGAAGGACTAGCGGGAGCACAGATACGCAGTATTTT.

V is TRBV5-6 and J is TRBJ2-3, with 11 nucleotides matching TRBD2. CDR1 SGHDT and CDR2 YYEEEE come from the germline V gene. V was pared by 7 bases and J by 2 bases, with 9 bases of the junction left unmatched. The CDR3 covers 16 residues. In DNA form, the CDR3 reads TGTGCCAGCGGGCTACTAGCGGGGGATCCCACAGATACGCAGTATTTT. Translation: CASGLLAGDPTDTQYF.

V gene TRBV5-6 combines with J gene TRBJ1-2; 7 bases are a match to TRBD1. Germline V gene data show CDR1 as SGHDT and CDR2 as YYEEEE. CDR3 length equals 14 residues. With V trimmed by 4 bases and J by 2 bases, 5 bases remained unmatched. The CDR3 loop is CASSMTGPNYGYTF. CDR3 coding DNA: TGTGCCAGCAGCATGACAGGGCCCAACTATGGCTACACCTTC.

V gene TRBV5-1 combines with J gene TRBJ1-1; no firm D call. CDR3 length: 13 amino acids. The germline V and J ends were trimmed by 8 bases and 0 bases, with 11 bases remaining between them. Germline CDR1 SGHRS, CDR2 YFSETQ. CDR3 sequence reads: CASSARVNTEAFF. The CDR3 coding sequence is TGCGCCAGTAGTGCGCGGGTGAACACTGAAGCTTTCTTT.

The genes are TRBV5-1 and TRBJ2-5, with 11 bases matching TRBD2. V was clipped by 1 base and J by 2 bases; unmatched bases: 4. Germline values: CDR1 SGHRS, CDR2 YFSETQ. CDR3 size: 16 residues. The CDR3 DNA follows: TGCGCCAGCAGCTTGCAGGGACTAGCGGCTCAAGAGACCCAGTACTTC. As protein: CASSLQGLAAQETQYF.

The CDR3 bases are TGTGCCTGGGGCGTACAGGGGGCGACCGGGGAGCTGTTTTTT. The encoded protein is CAWGVQGATGELFF. The gene calls are TRBV30 and TRBJ2-2, with TRBD1 matching over 9 bases. The CDR3 is 14 amino acids. Germline CDR1 is GTSNPN and CDR2 is SVGIG (reference sequence). The V and J ends lost 5 bases and 5 bases, in that order; junction bases with no gene match: 6.

This chain links TRBV7-9 with TRBJ2-7; a possible D gene is TRBD1 (7 bases). CDR1 is SEHNR, CDR2 FQNEAQ, per germline (reference sequence). V was cut by 5 bases and J by 5 bases, with 19 bases left in between. The CDR3 contains 15 residues. The chain's CDR3 is CASSLTGDSLNEQYF. DNA for the CDR3: TGTGCCAGCAGCCTAACGGGGGACAGTCTCAACGAGCAGTACTTC.